Given below is one T cell receptor (beta chain) in context. Repertoires were generated with immunoSEQ multiplex PCR, while TCRdb's copy carries only in-frame clones and drops some. The data hold 100,000 to 120,000 clones, with 85% observed a single time. These data come from a study of blood T cell repertoires in COVID-19. Study-level background: Some COVID-19 samples were acute and others convalescent; all came from the United States, Italy and Spain. T cells, B-cell-depleted T cells, or PBMCs provided the cDNA or gDNA that served as material.

CDR3 length: 14 amino acids. J gave up 2 bases and V 11 bases, and 6 bases lay outside the gene matches. CDR1 MNHEY and CDR2 SVGAGI come from the germline V gene. Sequenced sample: peripheral blood. This chain connects TRBV6-5 to TRBJ2-3, with 11 nucleotides matching TRBD2. This TCR was recovered from a man aged 45-65 years with acute or convalescent COVID-19. The CDR3 region has the DNA TGTGCCGCCCGACTAGCGGGACCCACAGATACGCAGTATTTT. It encodes CAARLAGPTDTQYF.